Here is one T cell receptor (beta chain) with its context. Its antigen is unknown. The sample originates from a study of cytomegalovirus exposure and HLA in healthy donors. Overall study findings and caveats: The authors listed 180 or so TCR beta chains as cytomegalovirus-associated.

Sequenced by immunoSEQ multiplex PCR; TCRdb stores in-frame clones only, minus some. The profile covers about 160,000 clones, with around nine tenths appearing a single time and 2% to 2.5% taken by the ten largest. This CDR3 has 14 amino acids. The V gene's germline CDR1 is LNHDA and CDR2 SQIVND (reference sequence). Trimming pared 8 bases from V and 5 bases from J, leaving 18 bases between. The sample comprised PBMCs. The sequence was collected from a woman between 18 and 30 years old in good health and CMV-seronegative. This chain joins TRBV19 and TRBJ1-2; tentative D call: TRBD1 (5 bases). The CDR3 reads CASHSVAGGYGYTF. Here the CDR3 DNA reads TGTGCCAGTCATTCGGTTGCCGGGGGGTATGGCTACACCTTC.